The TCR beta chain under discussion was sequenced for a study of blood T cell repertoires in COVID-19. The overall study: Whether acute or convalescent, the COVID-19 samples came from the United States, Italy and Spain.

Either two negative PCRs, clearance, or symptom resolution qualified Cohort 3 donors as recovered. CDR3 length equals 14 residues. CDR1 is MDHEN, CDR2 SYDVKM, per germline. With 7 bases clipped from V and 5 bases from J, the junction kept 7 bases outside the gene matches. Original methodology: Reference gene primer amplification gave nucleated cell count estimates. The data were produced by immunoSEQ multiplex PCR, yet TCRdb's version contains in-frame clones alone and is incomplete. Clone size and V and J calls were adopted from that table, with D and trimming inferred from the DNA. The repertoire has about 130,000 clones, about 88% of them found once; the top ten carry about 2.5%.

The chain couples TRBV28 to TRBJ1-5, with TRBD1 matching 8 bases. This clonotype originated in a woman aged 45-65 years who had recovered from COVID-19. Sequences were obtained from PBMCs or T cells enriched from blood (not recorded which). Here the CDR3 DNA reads TGTGCCAGCAACCTCCGGGACAGGTATCAGCCCCAGCATTTT. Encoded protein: CASNLRDRYQPQHF.